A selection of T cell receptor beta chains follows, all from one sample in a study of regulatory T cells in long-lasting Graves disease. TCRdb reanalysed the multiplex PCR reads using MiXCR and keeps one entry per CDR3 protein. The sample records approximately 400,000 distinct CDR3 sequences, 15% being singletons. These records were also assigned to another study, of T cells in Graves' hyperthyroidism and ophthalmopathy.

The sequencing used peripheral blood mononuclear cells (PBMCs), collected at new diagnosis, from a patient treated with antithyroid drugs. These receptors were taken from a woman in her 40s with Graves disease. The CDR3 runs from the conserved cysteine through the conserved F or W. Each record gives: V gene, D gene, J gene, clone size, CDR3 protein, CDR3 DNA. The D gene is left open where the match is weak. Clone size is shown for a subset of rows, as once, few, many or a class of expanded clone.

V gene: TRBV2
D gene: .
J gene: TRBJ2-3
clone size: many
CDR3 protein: CASALQAASTDTQYF
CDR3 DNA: TGTGCCAGCGCTCTTCAAGCGGCTAGCACAGATACGCAGTATTTT

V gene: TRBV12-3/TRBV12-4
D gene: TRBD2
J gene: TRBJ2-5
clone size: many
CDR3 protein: CASSPRGASGTETQYF
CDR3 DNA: TGTGCCAGCAGTCCTCGAGGGGCTAGCGGGACTGAGACCCAGTACTTC

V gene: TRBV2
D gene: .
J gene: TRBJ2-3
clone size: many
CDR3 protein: CASSNRDTLSTDTQYF
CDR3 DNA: TGTGCCAGCAGTAACCGGGACACTCTGAGCACAGATACGCAGTATTTT

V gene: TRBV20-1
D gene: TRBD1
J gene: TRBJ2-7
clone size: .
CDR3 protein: CSARDPEGATYEQYF
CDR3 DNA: TGCAGTGCTAGAGATCCAGAGGGGGCAACCTACGAGCAGTACTTC

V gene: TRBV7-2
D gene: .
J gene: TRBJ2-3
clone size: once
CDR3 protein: CASSLAPRDTDTQYF
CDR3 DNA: TGTGCCAGCAGCTTAGCCCCCCGGGACACAGATACGCAGTATTTT

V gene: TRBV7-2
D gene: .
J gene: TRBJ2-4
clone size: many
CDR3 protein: CASSPQSGGDIQYF
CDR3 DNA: TGTGCCAGCAGCCCCCAGTCAGGGGGGGACATTCAGTACTTC

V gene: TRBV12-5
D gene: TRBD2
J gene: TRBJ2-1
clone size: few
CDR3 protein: CASGLVLAERPYNEQFF
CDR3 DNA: TGTGCTAGTGGTTTGGTCCTAGCGGAGAGGCCCTACAATGAGCAGTTCTTC

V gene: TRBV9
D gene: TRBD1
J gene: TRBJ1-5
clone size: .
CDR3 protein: CASSPNQGGQPQHF
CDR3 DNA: TGTGCCAGCAGCCCTAACCAGGGGGGCCAGCCCCAGCATTTT

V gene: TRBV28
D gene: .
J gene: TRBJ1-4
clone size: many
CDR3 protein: CASSLGREKLFF
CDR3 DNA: TGTGCCAGCAGCTTAGGGCGCGAAAAACTGTTTTTT

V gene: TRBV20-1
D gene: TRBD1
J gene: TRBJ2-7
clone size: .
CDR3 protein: CSARVGQNSYEQYF
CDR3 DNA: TGCAGTGCTAGGGTGGGACAGAACTCCTACGAGCAGTACTTC

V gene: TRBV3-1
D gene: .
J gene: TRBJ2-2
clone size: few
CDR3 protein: CASTHTGRMFF
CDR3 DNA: TGTGCCAGCACCCACACGGGAAGGATGTTTTTT

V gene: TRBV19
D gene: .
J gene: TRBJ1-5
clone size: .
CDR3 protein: CASKTGSRDSNQPQHF
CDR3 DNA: TGTGCCAGCAAAACTGGATCCCGGGATAGCAATCAGCCCCAGCATTTT

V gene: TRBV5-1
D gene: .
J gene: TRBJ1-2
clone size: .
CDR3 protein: CASSLDGGSYGYTF
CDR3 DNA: TGCGCCAGCAGCTTGGACGGGGGCAGCTATGGCTACACCTTC

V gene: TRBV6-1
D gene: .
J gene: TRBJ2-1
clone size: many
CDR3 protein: CATAQLRAYNEQFF
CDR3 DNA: TGTGCCACCGCGCAGCTGAGAGCCTACAATGAGCAGTTCTTC

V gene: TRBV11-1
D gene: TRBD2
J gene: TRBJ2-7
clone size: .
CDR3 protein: CASSFWTSGSGYEQYF
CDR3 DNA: TGTGCCAGCAGCTTTTGGACTAGCGGGAGTGGGTACGAGCAGTACTTC

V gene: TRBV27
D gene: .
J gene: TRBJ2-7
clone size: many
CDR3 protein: CASTKLNSYEQYF
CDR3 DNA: TGTGCCAGCACTAAACTTAACTCCTACGAGCAGTACTTC

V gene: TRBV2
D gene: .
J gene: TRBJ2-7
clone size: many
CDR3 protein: CASSRDQTYEQYF
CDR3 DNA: TGTGCCAGCAGTAGGGACCAAACCTACGAGCAGTACTTC